This entry concerns a single T cell receptor (beta chain). Its specificity is unknown. CDR1 is SGHRS, CDR2 YFSETQ, per germline. Trimming removed 2 bases from V and 7 bases from J; junction bases left unmatched: 3. This CDR3 has 14 residues. The source of the sample is a study of cytomegalovirus exposure and HLA in healthy donors. Overall study: The platform used for the 120 or so validation repertoires matched that of the roughly 630 first-cohort repertoires, a later analysis reported. Study findings and constraints: The study recorded about 160 TCR beta chains that were cytomegalovirus-associated.

Produced via immunoSEQ multiplex PCR; TCRdb's table is partial and in-frame only. The data show 82,000 or so clones, 85% to 95% seen once. The chain joins TRBV5-1 to TRBJ2-1; TRBD1 agrees at 10 bases. Sequencing was done on a sample of PBMCs. The clonotype was recovered from a man between 18 and 35 years old in good health and CMV-seronegative. The CDR3 DNA follows: TGCGCCAGCAGCTTCCGGGACAGGGGAAATGAGCAGTTCTTC. Amino acids: CASSFRDRGNEQFF. Full variable domain (rest looked up from reference TRBV5-1 and TRBJ2-1): KAGVTQTPRYLIKTRGQQVTLSCSPISGHRSVSWYQQTPGQGLQFLFEYFSETQRNKGNFPGRFSGRQFSNSRSEMNVSTLELGDSALYLCASSFRDRGNEQFFGPGTRLTVL.